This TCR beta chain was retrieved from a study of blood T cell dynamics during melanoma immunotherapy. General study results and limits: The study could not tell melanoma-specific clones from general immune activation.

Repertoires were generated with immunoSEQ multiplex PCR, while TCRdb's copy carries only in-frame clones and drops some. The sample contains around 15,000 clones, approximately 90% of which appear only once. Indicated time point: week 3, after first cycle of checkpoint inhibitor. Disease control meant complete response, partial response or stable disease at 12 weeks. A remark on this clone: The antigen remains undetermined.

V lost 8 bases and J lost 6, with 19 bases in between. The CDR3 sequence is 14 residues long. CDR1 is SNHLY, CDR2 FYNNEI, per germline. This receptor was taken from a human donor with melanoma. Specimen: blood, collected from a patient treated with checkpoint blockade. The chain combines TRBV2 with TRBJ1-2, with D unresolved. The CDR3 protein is CASSWRGPWDGYTF. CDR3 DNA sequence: TGTGCCAGCTCCTGGCGGGGTCCCTGGGATGGCTACACCTTC.